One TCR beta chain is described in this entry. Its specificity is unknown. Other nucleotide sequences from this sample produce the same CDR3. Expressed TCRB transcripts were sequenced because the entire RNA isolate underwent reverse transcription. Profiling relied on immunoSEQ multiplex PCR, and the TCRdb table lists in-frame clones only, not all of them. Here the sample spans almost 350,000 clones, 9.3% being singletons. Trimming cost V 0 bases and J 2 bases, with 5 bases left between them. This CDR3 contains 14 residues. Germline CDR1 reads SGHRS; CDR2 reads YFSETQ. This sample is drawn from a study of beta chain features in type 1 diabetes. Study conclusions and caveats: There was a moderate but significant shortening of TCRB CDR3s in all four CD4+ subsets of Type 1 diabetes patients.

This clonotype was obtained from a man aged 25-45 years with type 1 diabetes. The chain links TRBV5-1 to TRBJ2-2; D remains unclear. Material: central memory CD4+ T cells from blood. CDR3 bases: TGCGCCAGCAGCTTGGCCAGTAACACCGGGGAGCTGTTTTTT. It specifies CASSLASNTGELFF.